This TCR beta chain was recovered during a study of cytomegalovirus exposure and HLA in healthy donors. Across the study: Unique TCRs numbering approximately 80 million, obtained from HLA-typed donors, made up an early data release. Findings and caveats of the study: A later analysis found common viral pathogens apparently linked to several of the most significant clusters. Researchers left out some V segments, among them TRBV6-2 and TRBV6-3, as indistinguishable. Sequencing likely produced, as an artifact, a cluster of highly shared sequence variants.

With 60 Vbeta and 13 Jbeta primers, the PCR was carried out. Sequencing was performed with immunoSEQ multiplex PCR; in TCRdb, only in-frame clones are kept and a portion is missing. The data show more than 95,000 clones, almost 80% seen once. CDR1 and CDR2 (germline): SGDLS, YYNGEE. V gave up 0 bases and J gave up 4 bases; unmatched junction bases: 3. This CDR3 region has 15 residues. In the case of this clone: Its antigen remains unidentified.

This rearrangement joins TRBV9 to TRBJ2-1, with TRBD2 matching over 8 bases. The specimen was PBMCs. The source is a man aged 55 to 70 in good health and CMV-seropositive. CDR3: CASSVGRGAYNEQFF. The DNA for the CDR3 is TGTGCCAGCAGCGTAGGGCGGGGGGCATACAATGAGCAGTTCTTC.